These T cell receptor beta chains were read from a single sample in a study of human T cells and chemical hapten exposure. TCRdb processed the RACE reads anew with MiXCR; each CDR3 protein has one entry. The table shows about 300,000 distinct CDR3 sequences, with around 5% occurring only once. Sequences were derived from whole blood, sampled in connection with sensitization to the hapten diphenylcyclopropenone (DPC). These receptors came from a woman aged 18-29 years with alopecia areata. Some clones in this sample may be carry-over from other donors' samples. Both conserved end residues are part of each CDR3. D genes are given only for firm matches. Rows may omit the clone size; those that give it use once, few, many or a size class.

>TRBJ1-2|.|many|TRBV2
CASSEGRNYGYTF
TGTGCCAGCAGCGAGGGACGGAACTATGGCTACACCTTC
>TRBJ2-5|.|.|TRBV6-5
CASSPVGVESQYF
TGTGCCAGCAGCCCCGTGGGGGTAGAGTCCCAGTACTTC
>TRBJ2-7|.|many|TRBV4-2
CASSQDLPPEQYF
TGTGCCAGCAGCCAAGATCTGCCTCCCGAGCAGTACTTC
>TRBJ1-4|.|many|TRBV12-3/TRBV12-4
CASSVSGSTNEKLFF
TGTGCCAGCAGTGTCTCCGGGTCGACTAATGAAAAACTGTTTTTT
>TRBJ1-2|.|few|TRBV10-3
CAISETTLVRGYTF
TGTGCCATCAGTGAGACGACCCTGGTACGCGGCTACACCTTC
>TRBJ2-2|TRBD1|few|TRBV7-2
CASSFRQGQGSTGELFF
TGTGCCAGCAGCTTCCGACAGGGCCAAGGATCGACCGGGGAGCTGTTTTTT
>TRBJ2-7|TRBD1|few|TRBV29-1
CSVDSTGAGEQYF
TGCAGCGTTGATTCCACAGGGGCCGGGGAGCAGTACTTC
>TRBJ2-3|.|few|TRBV20-1
CSASRPDFSTDTQYF
TGCAGTGCTAGCCGTCCGGACTTCAGCACAGATACGCAGTATTTT
>TRBJ2-3|.|.|TRBV12-3/TRBV12-4
CASPKGSGTGPYLSTDTQYF
TGTGCCAGCCCTAAGGGGTCCGGGACGGGCCCCTACCTTAGCACAGATACGCAGTATTTT
>TRBJ1-1|.|many|TRBV5-4
CASSSPGGGAEAFF
TGTGCCAGCAGCTCACCCGGCGGGGGCGCTGAAGCTTTCTTT
>TRBJ2-3|.|many|TRBV5-4
CASSLAGSTDTQYF
TGTGCCAGCAGCTTGGCGGGCAGCACAGATACGCAGTATTTT
>TRBJ1-1|.|few|TRBV4-3
CASSQERGIDTEAFF
TGCGCCAGCAGCCAAGAGCGGGGGATCGACACTGAAGCTTTCTTT
>TRBJ2-1|TRBD2|.|TRBV7-6
CASSPRSGGAYNEQFF
TGTGCCAGCAGCCCTCGAAGCGGGGGGGCCTACAATGAGCAGTTCTTC
>TRBJ2-1|TRBD2|.|TRBV4-3
CASSQEPAGSTRSNEQFF
TGCGCCAGCAGCCAAGAACCAGCGGGGTCCACCCGGAGCAATGAGCAGTTCTTC
>TRBJ2-3|.|.|TRBV7-9
CASSLAGRDTDTQYF
TGTGCCAGCAGCTTAGCGGGCAGGGACACAGATACGCAGTATTTT
>TRBJ2-7|.|.|TRBV21-1
CASSKGGRGDDEQYF
TGTGCCAGCAGCAAGGGCGGCAGGGGGGACGACGAGCAGTACTTC
>TRBJ1-6|TRBD1|few|TRBV2
CASSGDRGPGPLHF
TGTGCCAGCAGCGGGGACAGGGGGCCAGGACCCCTCCACTTT
>TRBJ1-2|TRBD1|many|TRBV18
CASSPTGTGEHPIYGYTF
TGTGCCAGCTCACCAACCGGGACAGGGGAGCACCCGATCTATGGCTACACCTTC
>TRBJ1-3|TRBD1|many|TRBV6-5
CASSRDSGNTIYF
TGTGCCAGCAGCAGGGACAGTGGAAACACCATATATTTT
>TRBJ2-2|.|many|TRBV7-2
CASSPPPGELFF
TGTGCCAGCAGCCCCCCCCCCGGGGAGCTGTTTTTT
>TRBJ1-1|TRBD1|.|TRBV6-2/TRBV6-3
CASSSGGTLNTEAFF
TGTGCCAGCAGTTCAGGGGGGACCTTGAACACTGAAGCTTTCTTT
>TRBJ2-1|TRBD2|.|TRBV3-1
CASSQVRTSGGSQFF
TGTGCCAGCAGCCAAGTAAGGACTAGCGGGGGCTCGCAGTTCTTC
>TRBJ2-7|TRBD1|once|TRBV3-1
CASSQHGPFDRGRGMGEQYF
TGTGCCAGCAGCCAACATGGCCCATTCGACAGGGGACGCGGTATGGGGGAGCAGTACTTC
>TRBJ1-5|TRBD1|.|TRBV12-3/TRBV12-4
CASSLARTGEYNQPQHF
TGTGCCAGCAGTTTAGCTAGGACAGGGGAGTACAATCAGCCCCAGCATTTT
>TRBJ2-3|.|few|TRBV9
CASREGLHTDTQYF
TGTGCCAGCAGGGAAGGGCTACACACAGATACGCAGTATTTT
>TRBJ1-1|.|.|TRBV7-9
CASSLVMGRGEAFF
TGTGCCAGCAGCTTAGTGATGGGCAGGGGCGAAGCTTTCTTT
>TRBJ1-6|TRBD1|few|TRBV16
CASSQYIQGTVNSPLHF
TGTGCCAGCAGCCAATATATTCAGGGGACAGTTAATTCACCCCTCCACTTT
>TRBJ2-5|TRBD1|.|TRBV7-3
CASSFQGGWGETQYF
TGTGCCAGCAGCTTCCAAGGGGGCTGGGGGGAGACCCAGTACTTC
>TRBJ2-3|.|.|TRBV6-6
CASSYSGPGWDTQYF
TGTGCCAGCAGTTACTCCGGACCGGGTTGGGATACGCAGTATTTT
>TRBJ2-1|.|many|TRBV12-3/TRBV12-4
CASSYGPGDGEQFF
TGTGCCAGCAGTTACGGACCCGGGGATGGTGAGCAGTTCTTC
>TRBJ2-5|.|.|TRBV2
CASSATEEETQYF
TGTGCCAGCAGCGCGACAGAGGAAGAGACCCAGTACTTC
>TRBJ2-1|.|.|TRBV12-3/TRBV12-4
CASSGIRGSEQFF
TGTGCCAGCAGCGGTATTAGGGGGAGTGAGCAGTTCTTC
>TRBJ2-3|.|.|TRBV4-3
CASSLPQQYF
TGCGCCAGCAGCCTCCCTCAGCAGTATTTT
>TRBJ2-7|TRBD2|.|TRBV5-4
CASSWEGLSGGIYEQYF
TGTGCCAGCAGCTGGGAGGGCCTAAGCGGGGGGATCTACGAGCAGTACTTC
>TRBJ2-7|TRBD1|many|TRBV5-1
CASSPSDRISYEQYF
TGCGCCAGCAGCCCATCGGACAGGATCTCCTACGAGCAGTACTTC
>TRBJ1-3|.|many|TRBV7-2
CASRPDAPSGNTIYF
TGTGCCAGCAGACCAGACGCACCCTCTGGAAACACCATATATTTT
>TRBJ2-1|.|.|TRBV6-1
CDSSDPGHLSYNEQFF
TGTGACAGCAGTGATCCGGGACACCTCTCCTACAATGAGCAGTTCTTC
>TRBJ2-3|.|many|TRBV5-6
CASSLLGTSTDTQYF
TGTGCCAGCAGCTTGTTGGGTACTAGCACAGATACGCAGTATTTT
>TRBJ2-2|TRBD2|many|TRBV7-2
CASSFSSGGPGELFF
TGTGCCAGCAGCTTCTCTAGCGGGGGTCCCGGGGAGCTGTTTTTT
>TRBJ2-3|.|few|TRBV4-1
CASSQRRTSTDTQYF
TGCGCCAGCAGCCAAAGGCGGACTAGCACAGATACGCAGTATTTT
>TRBJ2-2|TRBD2|many|TRBV12-3/TRBV12-4
CASSQHNSGGLITGELFF
TGTGCCAGCAGTCAACACAACAGCGGGGGGCTTATCACCGGGGAGCTGTTTTTT
>TRBJ2-5|.|many|TRBV18
CASSIRLQETQYF
TGTGCCAGCTCAATCAGACTACAAGAGACCCAGTACTTC
>TRBJ2-7|TRBD1|many|TRBV11-2
CASSLSQGVSYEQYF
TGTGCCAGCAGCTTGTCCCAGGGGGTTTCCTACGAGCAGTACTTC
>TRBJ1-3|.|few|TRBV5-6
CASSSYYLDTQTGNTIYF
TGTGCCAGCAGCTCTTACTATCTGGACACACAAACTGGAAACACCATATATTTT
>TRBJ2-1|.|.|TRBV5-1
CASCLGNTGTNEQFF
TGCGCCAGCTGCTTGGGCAACACAGGTACCAATGAGCAGTTCTTC
>TRBJ2-5|.|.|TRBV3-1
CASSQAYYKETQYF
TGTGCCAGCAGCCAAGCTTACTACAAAGAGACCCAGTACTTC
>TRBJ1-6|.|many|TRBV4-3
CASSQDYSSPLHF
TGCGCCAGCAGCCAAGATTATTCTTCACCCCTCCACTTT
>TRBJ2-1|.|many|TRBV24-1
CATSDPKASERYNEQFF
TGTGCCACCAGTGACCCTAAGGCTAGCGAACGTTACAATGAGCAGTTCTTC
>TRBJ2-7|.|few|TRBV7-2
CASNFGVSYEQYF
TGTGCCAGCAACTTTGGGGTCTCTTACGAGCAGTACTTC
>TRBJ1-1|.|.|TRBV5-1
CASTPLGGGTEAFF
TGCGCCAGCACCCCGCTCGGAGGCGGCACTGAAGCTTTCTTT
>TRBJ2-3|.|many|TRBV20-1
CSATERRLVTDTQYF
TGCAGTGCTACCGAGCGGAGGTTAGTCACAGATACGCAGTATTTT
>TRBJ1-5|.|many|TRBV20-1
CSARGRINQPQHF
TGCAGTGCTAGAGGCCGGATCAATCAGCCCCAGCATTTT
>TRBJ2-1|.|.|TRBV28
CASNNRRGDEQFF
TGTGCCAGCAACAACCGCAGGGGAGATGAGCAGTTCTTC